This paragraph covers one T cell receptor beta chain sequence. Trimming left V 5 bases short and J 9 bases short, with 8 bases between. The germline gives CDR1 MDHEN, CDR2 SYDVKM. The CDR3 extends over 11 amino acids. Using its own MiXCR run on the RT-PCR reads, TCRdb lists one record per CDR3 protein. The sample carries roughly 650,000 distinct CDR3 sequences, approximately 14% recorded once. The data belong to a study of response to subunit inactivated influenza vaccine. Sequencing used PBMCs from blood, obtained about 12 days after vaccination. The TCR comes from a man between 50 and 59 years old who received an inactivated influenza vaccine. This chain uses TRBV28 with TRBJ2-1; D is uncertain. CDR3 amino acids: CASSLSFEQFF. The CDR3 DNA is TGTGCCAGCAGTCTTAGTTTTGAGCAGTTCTTC.